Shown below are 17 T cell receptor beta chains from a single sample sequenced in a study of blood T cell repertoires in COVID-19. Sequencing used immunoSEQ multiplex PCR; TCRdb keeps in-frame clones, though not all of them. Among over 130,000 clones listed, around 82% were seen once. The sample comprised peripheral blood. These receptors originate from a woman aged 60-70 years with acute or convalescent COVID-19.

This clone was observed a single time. The DNA for the CDR3 is TGCGCCAGCAGCCACCCAGGGGGAGAAACTGAAGCTTTCTTT. As protein: CASSHPGGETEAFF. The V call is TRBV5-1, the J call TRBJ1-1, with 7 bases matching TRBD1. This CDR3 is 14 amino acids long. V shed 4 bases and J 5 bases; nucleotides not matched to a gene: 8. CDR1 is SGHRS, CDR2 YFSETQ, per germline.

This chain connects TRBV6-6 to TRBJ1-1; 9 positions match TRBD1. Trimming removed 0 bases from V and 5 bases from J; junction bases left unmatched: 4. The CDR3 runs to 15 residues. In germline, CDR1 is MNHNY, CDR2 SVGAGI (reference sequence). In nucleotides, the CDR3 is TGTGCCAGCAGTTACTCGGGACAGGGAGATACTGAAGCTTTCTTT. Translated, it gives CASSYSGQGDTEAFF.

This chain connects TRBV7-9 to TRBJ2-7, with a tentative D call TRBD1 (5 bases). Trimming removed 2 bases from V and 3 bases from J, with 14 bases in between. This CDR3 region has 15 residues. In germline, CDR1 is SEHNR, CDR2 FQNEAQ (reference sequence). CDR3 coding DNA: TGTGCCAGCAGCTTAAATCAGGGTGGTTTCTACGAGCAGTACTTC. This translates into CASSLNQGGFYEQYF.

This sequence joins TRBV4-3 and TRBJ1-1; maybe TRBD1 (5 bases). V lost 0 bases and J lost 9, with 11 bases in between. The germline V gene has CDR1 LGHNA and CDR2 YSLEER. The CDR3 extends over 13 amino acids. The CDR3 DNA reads TGCGCCAGCAGCCAAGATCAATGGGGCAAAGCTTTCTTT. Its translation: CASSQDQWGKAFF.

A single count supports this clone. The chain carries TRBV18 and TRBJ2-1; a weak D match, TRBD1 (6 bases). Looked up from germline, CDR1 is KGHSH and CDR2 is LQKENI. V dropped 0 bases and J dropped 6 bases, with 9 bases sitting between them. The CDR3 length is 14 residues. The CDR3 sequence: CASSPPDRTNEQFF. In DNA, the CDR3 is TGTGCCAGCTCACCACCGGACAGAACCAATGAGCAGTTCTTC.

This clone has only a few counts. Here the CDR3 DNA reads TGTGCCAGCAGGGATACTAGCGGCCGACGCCAGTTCTTC. Its protein is CASRDTSGRRQFF. The J gene is TRBJ2-1, the V gene TRBV12-3 or TRBV12-4, with TRBD2 matching over 8 bases. The CDR3 contains 13 residues. V gave up 6 bases and J gave up 13 bases; unmatched junction bases: 11.

The CDR3 loop reads CSVETGGLGNEQFF. The CDR3 bases are TGCAGCGTTGAGACAGGGGGCTTGGGCAATGAGCAGTTCTTC. The chain employs TRBV29-1 and TRBJ2-1; TRBD1 agrees at 10 bases. V lost 3 bases to trimming and J lost 6 bases; unmatched junction nucleotides: 5. This CDR3 is built from 14 residues. Germline V CDR1 and CDR2: SQVTM, ANQGSEA.

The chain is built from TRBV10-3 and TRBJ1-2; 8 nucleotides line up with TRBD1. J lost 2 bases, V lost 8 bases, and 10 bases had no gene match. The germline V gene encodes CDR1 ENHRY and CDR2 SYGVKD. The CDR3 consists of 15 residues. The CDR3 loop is CAIEEDREDNYGYTF. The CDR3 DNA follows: TGTGCCATCGAAGAGGACAGGGAGGACAACTATGGCTACACCTTC.

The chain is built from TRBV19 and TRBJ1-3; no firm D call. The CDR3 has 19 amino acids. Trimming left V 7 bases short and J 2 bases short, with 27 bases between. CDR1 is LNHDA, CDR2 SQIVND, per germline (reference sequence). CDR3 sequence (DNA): TGTGCCAGTACCCTCTCAGCGCTTAGACTGCGGGTCGCTGGAAACACCATATATTTT. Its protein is CASTLSALRLRVAGNTIYF.

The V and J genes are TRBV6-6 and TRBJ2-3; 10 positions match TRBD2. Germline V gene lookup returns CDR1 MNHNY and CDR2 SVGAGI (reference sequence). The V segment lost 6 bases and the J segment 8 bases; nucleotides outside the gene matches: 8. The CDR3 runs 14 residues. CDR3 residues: CASRVAGGGGTQYF. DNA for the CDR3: TGTGCCAGCAGAGTAGCGGGAGGAGGAGGTACGCAGTATTTT.

The CDR3 DNA sequence: TGTGCCAGCACAGCAGGGTACACCGGGGAGCTGTTTTTT. This codes for CASTAGYTGELFF. V is TRBV6-5 and J is TRBJ2-2; a weak D match, TRBD1 (5 bases). This CDR3 is built from 13 residues. Trimming stripped 7 bases from V and 3 bases from J, with 9 bases between. The germline CDR1 and CDR2 sequences are MNHEY and SVGAGI.

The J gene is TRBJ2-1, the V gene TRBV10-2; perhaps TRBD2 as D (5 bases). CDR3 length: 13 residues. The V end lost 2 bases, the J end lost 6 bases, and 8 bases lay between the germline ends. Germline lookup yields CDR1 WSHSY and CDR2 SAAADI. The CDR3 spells CASSEQAGNEQFF. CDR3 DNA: TGCGCCAGCAGTGAGCAGGCGGGCAATGAGCAGTTCTTC.

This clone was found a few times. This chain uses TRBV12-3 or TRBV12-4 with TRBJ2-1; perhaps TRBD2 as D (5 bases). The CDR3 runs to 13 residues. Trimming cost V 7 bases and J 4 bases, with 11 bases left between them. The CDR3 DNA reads TGTGCCAGCACCCCGGACTTTTACAATGAGCAGTTCTTC. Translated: CASTPDFYNEQFF.

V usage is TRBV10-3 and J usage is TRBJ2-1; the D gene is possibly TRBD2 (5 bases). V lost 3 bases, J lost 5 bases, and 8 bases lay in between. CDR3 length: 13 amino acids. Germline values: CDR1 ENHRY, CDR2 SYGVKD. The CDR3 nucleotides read TGTGCCATCAGTGACGGGATTCACAATGAGCAGTTCTTC. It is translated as CAISDGIHNEQFF.

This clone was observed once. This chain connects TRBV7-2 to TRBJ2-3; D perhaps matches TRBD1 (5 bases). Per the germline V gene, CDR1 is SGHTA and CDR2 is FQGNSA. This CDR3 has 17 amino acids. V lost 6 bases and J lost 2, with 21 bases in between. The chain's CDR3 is CASSSLRGFLDTDTQYF. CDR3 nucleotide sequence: TGTGCCAGCAGTTCACTTAGGGGATTTCTAGACACAGATACGCAGTATTTT.

This CDR3 reads CASSYSGFVYGYTF. In DNA, the CDR3 is TGTGCCAGCAGTTACTCCGGTTTCGTCTATGGCTACACCTTC. The chain is built from TRBV6-2 or TRBV6-3 and TRBJ1-2; no definite D call. Trimming left V 0 bases short and J 4 bases short, with 9 bases between. Germline assignment: CDR1 MNHEY and CDR2 SVGEGT. CDR3 size: 14 residues.

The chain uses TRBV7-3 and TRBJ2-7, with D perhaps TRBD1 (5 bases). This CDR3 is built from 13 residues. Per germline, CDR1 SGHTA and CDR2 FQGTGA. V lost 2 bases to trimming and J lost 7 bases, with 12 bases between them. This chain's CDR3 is CASSLLGAGEQYF. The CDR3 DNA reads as TGTGCCAGCAGCTTATTAGGGGCTGGGGAGCAGTACTTC.